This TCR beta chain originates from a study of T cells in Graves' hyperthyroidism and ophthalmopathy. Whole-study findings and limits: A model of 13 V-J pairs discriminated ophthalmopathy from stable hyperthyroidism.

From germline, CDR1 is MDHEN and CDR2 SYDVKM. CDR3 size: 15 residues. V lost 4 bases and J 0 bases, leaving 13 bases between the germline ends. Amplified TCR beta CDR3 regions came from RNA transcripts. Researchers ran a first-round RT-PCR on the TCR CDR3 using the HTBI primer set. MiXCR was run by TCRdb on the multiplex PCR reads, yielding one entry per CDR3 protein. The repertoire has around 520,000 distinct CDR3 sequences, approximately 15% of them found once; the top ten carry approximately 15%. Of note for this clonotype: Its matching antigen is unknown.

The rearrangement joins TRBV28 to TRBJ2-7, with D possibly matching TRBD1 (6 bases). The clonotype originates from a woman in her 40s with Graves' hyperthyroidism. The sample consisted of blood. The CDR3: CASSWTDSSSYEQYF. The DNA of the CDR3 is TGTGCCAGCAGTTGGACAGACTCTAGCTCCTACGAGCAGTACTTC. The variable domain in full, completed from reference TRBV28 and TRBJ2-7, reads DVKVTQSSRYLVKRTGEKVFLECVQDMDHENMFWYRQDPGLGLRLIYFSYDVKMKEKGDIPEGYSVSREKKERFSLILESASTNQTSMYLCASSWTDSSSYEQYFGPGTRLTVT.